Below are 25 T cell receptor beta chains sequenced from a single sample in a study of spatial heterogeneity in lung cancer. General study results and limits: It was found that expanded intratumoral alpha and beta TCR counts tracked tumor mutation counts.

TCRdb re-analysed the 5' RACE reads in MiXCR, keeping a single row per CDR3 protein. The data show some 9,900 distinct CDR3 sequences, about 12% seen once. Sample time point: sample taken at primary tumor resection. Antigen specificity for these receptors is unknown. The source material was lung tumor tissue, sampled at surgery. The receptors here all came from a male donor with early-stage non-small cell lung cancer.

This clonotype was counted a few times. This beta chain turned up in a library designed for alpha chains; as an off-target read, its abundance says little. The rearrangement uses TRBV6-2 or TRBV6-3 and TRBJ1-1; 8 bases are shared with TRBD1. Germline V gives CDR1 MNHEY, CDR2 SVGEGT. J gave up 2 bases and V 5 bases, and 7 bases lay outside the gene matches. The CDR3 has 15 amino acids. The CDR3 DNA sequence: TGTGCCAGCAGTGCGGGGCAGGGGGCCAACACTGAAGCTTTCTTT. It yields the protein CASSAGQGANTEAFF.

Of note for this clonotype: Being off target in a library aimed at alpha chains, this beta chain has a size of little meaning. This rearrangement joins TRBV6-1 to TRBJ2-1, with D hard to call. The germline CDR1 and CDR2 sequences are MNHNS and SASEGT. V was clipped by 6 bases and J by 5 bases, with 2 bases between them. The CDR3 loop spans 10 amino acids. CDR3 protein: CASRNNEQFF. The CDR3 coding sequence is TGTGCCAGCAGAAACAATGAGCAGTTCTTC.

This clonotype was counted at least ten times. This beta chain is an off-target read within a library intended for alpha chains, so its frequency means little. The gene calls are TRBV29-1 and TRBJ2-3; D ambiguous. Trimming cost V 7 bases and J 0 bases, with 14 bases left between them. There are 14 residues in the CDR3. The germline V gene has CDR1 SQVTM and CDR2 ANQGSEA. The CDR3 is CSASGPSSTDTQYF. CDR3 in DNA: TGCAGCGCCTCCGGCCCTTCTAGCACAGATACGCAGTATTTT.

This clonotype came up many times. A library made for alpha chains picked up this beta chain off target, so its size means little. The chain is built from TRBV6-2 or TRBV6-3 and TRBJ2-1, with D unresolved. V was shortened by 2 bases and J by 0 bases, with 8 bases between the two germline ends. The CDR3 is made up of 15 amino acids. Germline CDR1 MNHEY, CDR2 SVGEGT. This CDR3 reads CASSYVHSSYNEQFF. The CDR3 DNA follows: TGTGCCAGCAGTTACGTCCATAGCTCCTACAATGAGCAGTTCTTC.

This clonotype qualifies as medium-sized. This beta chain is an unintended read in a library built for alpha chains; its size means little. The chain employs TRBV7-8 and TRBJ1-6; a weak D match, TRBD1 (5 bases). This CDR3 spans 16 amino acids. The germline V and J ends were trimmed by 3 bases and 6 bases, with 15 bases remaining between them. Germline V CDR1 and CDR2: SGHVS, FQNEAQ. CDR3 DNA: TGTGCCAGCAGCTTCGGGGCGATCGCGATTAATTCACCCCTCCACTTT. Amino acid sequence: CASSFGAIAINSPLHF.

The table lists this clonotype with many counts. The library was prepared for alpha chains; this beta chain is a stray read, so its frequency means little. This chain links TRBV7-8 with TRBJ1-1; maybe TRBD1 (6 bases). This CDR3 contains 15 residues. Germline CDR1 SGHVS, CDR2 FQNEAQ. Deletions cut 4 bases from V and 1 base from J, with 13 bases between. The CDR3 is CASSSVAGANTEAFF. The CDR3 nucleotides are TGTGCCAGCAGCTCGGTAGCAGGGGCGAACACTGAAGCTTTCTTT.

This clonotype was seen at least ten times. Found in a library prepared for alpha chains, this beta chain is an off-target read, and its abundance has little meaning. The chain links TRBV7-9 to TRBJ1-1, with a possible D match to TRBD1 (6 bases). V was clipped by 1 base and J by 11 bases, with 14 bases between them. Per the germline V gene, CDR1 is SEHNR and CDR2 is FQNEAQ (reference sequence). CDR3 length: 13 amino acids. For the CDR3, the DNA is TGTGCCAGCAGCTTAGAACAAGGACAGAAGGCTTTCTTT. Protein: CASSLEQGQKAFF. The entire variable domain, with the rest obtained from reference TRBV7-9 and TRBJ1-1, is as follows: DTGVSQNPRHKITKRGQNVTFRCDPISEHNRLYWYRQTLGQGPEFLTYFQNEAQLEKSRLLSDRFSAERPKGSFSTLEIQRTEQGDSAMYLCASSLEQGQKAFFGQGTRLTVV.

By frequency in the sample, this clonotype is medium-sized. This beta chain is a stray read from a library made for alpha chains; its abundance is not meaningful. CDR3 bases: TGTGCCAGCAGCTTCAGCGGAAGCCTCTCCTACGAGCAGTACTTC. This encodes CASSFSGSLSYEQYF. The rearrangement joins TRBV5-4 to TRBJ2-7; TRBD2 might be the D (5 bases). V was clipped by 2 bases and J by 0 bases, with 12 bases between them. The CDR3 length is 15 residues. Germline V gene lookup returns CDR1 SGHNT and CDR2 YYREEE (reference sequence).

This clonotype was recorded many times. This beta chain is an off-target read within a library intended for alpha chains, so its frequency means little. This chain uses TRBV6-5 with TRBJ1-1; D is perhaps TRBD1 (5 bases). This CDR3 has 13 residues. From germline, CDR1 is MNHEY and CDR2 SVGAGI. V was trimmed by 7 bases and J by 5 bases, leaving 14 bases between them. The CDR3 region has the DNA TGTGCCAGCACTTTGGGGGGTAGAACTGAAGCTTTCTTT. Translation gives CASTLGGRTEAFF.

Notes on this clonotype: This beta chain came through as a stray read in a library set up for alpha chains, and its size says little. The rearrangement uses TRBV28 and TRBJ2-7; the D gene is possibly TRBD2 (6 bases). The CDR3 is 16 residues long. The V end was cut by 5 bases, the J end by 0 bases, with 17 bases between. CDR1 is MDHEN, CDR2 SYDVKM, per germline. CDR3 DNA sequence: TGTGCCAGCAGTCCCCCTCTGACGGACTACTCCTACGAGCAGTACTTC. This codes for CASSPPLTDYSYEQYF. The full variable domain, in which reference TRBV28 and TRBJ2-7 provide the parts outside the CDR3, is DVKVTQSSRYLVKRTGEKVFLECVQDMDHENMFWYRQDPGLGLRLIYFSYDVKMKEKGDIPEGYSVSREKKERFSLILESASTNQTSMYLCASSPPLTDYSYEQYFGPGTRLTVT.

This clonotype was counted ten times or more. In a library made to pick up alpha chains, this beta chain is a stray read with a size that means little. The V call is TRBV12-3 or TRBV12-4, the J call TRBJ2-1; D remains ambiguous. There are 12 residues in the CDR3. The V end was cut by 6 bases, the J end by 9 bases, with 12 bases between. CDR3 sequence reads: CASRLSSVEQFF. CDR3 nucleotide sequence: TGTGCCAGCAGGCTATCATCGGTTGAGCAGTTCTTC.

This clonotype was seen at least ten times. This beta chain is a stray read from a library made for alpha chains; its abundance is not meaningful. This chain links TRBV6-1 with TRBJ1-1; the D is unclear. Trimming shortened V by 7 bases and J by 5 bases, and 20 bases separated the two germline ends. The CDR3 extends over 15 amino acids. The germline V gene has CDR1 MNHNS and CDR2 SASEGT. Here the CDR3 reads CASTQGRYWGTEAFF. CDR3 bases: TGTGCCAGCACCCAAGGTAGATACTGGGGTACTGAAGCTTTCTTT.

Turning to this clonotype: The library was designed around alpha chains, so this beta chain is a stray read whose abundance carries little weight. The chain employs TRBV18 and TRBJ1-3; 9 positions match TRBD1. The CDR3 runs 17 residues. Germline trimming cut 5 bases from V and 2 bases from J; bases unmatched to any gene: 10. The germline CDR1 and CDR2 sequences are KGHSH and LQKENI. The CDR3 loop is CASSFTSGTGTGNTIYF. The CDR3 nucleotides read TGTGCCAGCTCATTCACTTCCGGGACAGGGACTGGAAACACCATATATTTT.

This clonotype was recorded at least ten times. For a library built for alpha chains, this beta chain is a stray read; little rests on its size. The chain joins TRBV5-1 to TRBJ2-7, with D maybe TRBD2 (5 bases). V dropped 1 base and J dropped 3 bases, with 11 bases sitting between them. The CDR3 contains 14 residues. CDR1 is SGHRS and CDR2 is YFSETQ in the germline V gene. CDR3 coding DNA: TGCGCCAGCAGCTTGTCATTTGGGAGCTACGAGCAGTACTTC. Its translation is CASSLSFGSYEQYF.

A note on this clonotype: Because the library targeted alpha chains, this beta chain is an off-target read whose size means little. The rearrangement uses TRBV28 and TRBJ2-7; 16 nucleotides align to TRBD2. The germline gives CDR1 MDHEN, CDR2 SYDVKM. Unmatched junction bases numbered 7, after V lost 2 bases and J lost 9 bases. This CDR3 is built from 16 residues. CDR3 residues: CASSLPGLAGGQRQYF. For the CDR3, the DNA is TGTGCCAGCAGTTTACCGGGACTAGCGGGAGGGCAGCGGCAGTACTTC. Using reference TRBV28 and TRBJ2-7 for the parts outside the CDR3, the full variable domain is DVKVTQSSRYLVKRTGEKVFLECVQDMDHENMFWYRQDPGLGLRLIYFSYDVKMKEKGDIPEGYSVSREKKERFSLILESASTNQTSMYLCASSLPGLAGGQRQYFGPGTRLTVT.

This clonotype was seen ten or more times. This beta chain is an unintended read in a library built for alpha chains; its size means little. The chain uses TRBV7-6 and TRBJ2-7; D might be TRBD2 (5 bases). The V gene's germline CDR1 is SGHVS and CDR2 FNYEAQ. The CDR3 contains 13 residues. Trimming took 5 bases from V and 3 from J, leaving 11 bases between them. The chain's CDR3 is CASSLGVYYEQYF. Written as DNA, the CDR3 is TGTGCCAGCAGCCTGGGAGTTTACTACGAGCAGTACTTC.

This clonotype is medium-sized (0.01 to 0.1%). This beta chain is an off-target read within a library intended for alpha chains, so its frequency means little. V usage is TRBV2 and J usage is TRBJ2-1; 14 bases map to TRBD2. In germline, CDR1 is SNHLY, CDR2 FYNNEI. This CDR3 is 15 amino acids long. V lost 9 bases to trimming and J lost 5 bases; unmatched junction nucleotides: 6. The CDR3 DNA is TGTGCCAGTAGACTAGCGGGAGGGCGCGACAATGAGCAGTTCTTC. This encodes CASRLAGGRDNEQFF.

By share, this clonotype ranks as medium-sized. Since it is a stray read in a library aimed at alpha chains, this beta chain has a size that is not meaningful. The rearrangement uses TRBV10-3 and TRBJ2-1; D not resolved. Germline V CDR1 and CDR2: ENHRY, SYGVKD. V was cut by 3 bases and J by 8 bases, with 5 bases left in between. This CDR3 contains 11 residues. The CDR3 coding sequence is TGTGCCATCAGTGAATTAGATGAGCAGTTCTTC. Amino acids: CAISELDEQFF.

This clonotype is labeled as medium-sized. As an off-target read in a library built for alpha chains, this beta chain has a frequency of little significance. The rearrangement uses TRBV4-3 and TRBJ2-3; a weak D match, TRBD2 (5 bases). The CDR3 is 15 amino acids. Germline CDR1 is LGHNA and CDR2 is YSLEER. Deletions cut 1 base from V and 8 bases from J, with 16 bases between. The CDR3 nucleotides read TGCGCCAGCAGCCAAGTCCTTACGGGAATGGTTACGCAGTATTTT. This gives the protein CASSQVLTGMVTQYF.

Within the sample, this clonotype is medium-sized. Since it is a stray read in a library aimed at alpha chains, this beta chain has a size that is not meaningful. The chain links TRBV27 to TRBJ2-5, with 9 bases identical to TRBD1. The CDR3 runs 17 residues. The germline V gene encodes CDR1 MNHEY and CDR2 SMNVEV (reference sequence). After removal of 4 bases from V and 4 bases from J, the junction contained 13 bases not matched to a gene. CDR3 in amino acids: CASSSKQGANPPETQYF. Here the CDR3 DNA reads TGTGCCAGCAGTTCGAAACAGGGGGCGAATCCCCCAGAGACCCAGTACTTC.

As to this clonotype: Within a library made for alpha chains, this beta chain is off target, and its count is uninformative. The chain links TRBV20-1 to TRBJ1-1; 10 nucleotides line up with TRBD1. This CDR3 spans 14 amino acids. CDR1 is DFQATT and CDR2 is SNEGSKA in the germline V gene (reference sequence). J lost 0 bases, V lost 6 bases, and 4 bases had no gene match. The CDR3 bases are TGCAGTGCCAGGACAGGGGGTATGAACACTGAAGCTTTCTTT. Encoded protein: CSARTGGMNTEAFF.

By share, this clonotype ranks as medium-sized. With the library built for alpha chains, this beta chain is off target and its frequency is not meaningful. The V gene is TRBV4-3, the J gene TRBJ2-7; D is unclear. In germline, CDR1 is LGHNA, CDR2 YSLEER. The CDR3 sequence is 16 residues long. V was shortened by 3 bases and J by 3 bases, with 18 bases between the two germline ends. CDR3 residues: CASSHSGTGESYEQYF. The CDR3 region has the DNA TGCGCCAGCAGCCATTCCGGTACCGGAGAGAGCTACGAGCAGTACTTC.

This clonotype was observed at least ten times. This beta chain came through as a stray read in a library set up for alpha chains, and its size says little. This rearrangement joins TRBV6-5 to TRBJ2-7, with 8 nucleotides matching TRBD2. From germline, CDR1 is MNHEY and CDR2 SVGAGI. This CDR3 region has 14 residues. Trimming took 2 bases from V and 11 from J; bases not matched to a gene: 11. The CDR3 DNA follows: TGTGCCAGCAGTTACGACAGTCAAGCGGGAGTTAAGTACTTC. Its protein product is CASSYDSQAGVKYF.

This clonotype was counted ten times or more. This beta chain lies outside the target of a library built for alpha chains; its clone size means little. The chain links TRBV6-5 to TRBJ1-1; 10 bases align to TRBD1. The J segment lost 4 bases and the V segment lost 10 bases, leaving 9 bases of the junction unmatched. Germline V lookup: CDR1 MNHEY, CDR2 SVGAGI. The CDR3 contains 14 residues. The DNA for the CDR3 is TGTGCCACCTACCAAAGGACAGGGGGCACTGAAGCTTTCTTT. It specifies CATYQRTGGTEAFF.

This clonotype was observed many times. A library made for alpha chains picked up this beta chain off target, so its size means little. This chain connects TRBV12-3 or TRBV12-4 to TRBJ2-7; D may correspond to TRBD1 or TRBD2 (5 bases each). Deletions cut 8 bases from V and 0 bases from J, with 11 bases between. This CDR3 is 13 amino acids long. The CDR3 is CASSAGSSYEQYF. The CDR3 nucleotides read TGTGCCAGCTCGGCAGGGAGCTCCTACGAGCAGTACTTC.